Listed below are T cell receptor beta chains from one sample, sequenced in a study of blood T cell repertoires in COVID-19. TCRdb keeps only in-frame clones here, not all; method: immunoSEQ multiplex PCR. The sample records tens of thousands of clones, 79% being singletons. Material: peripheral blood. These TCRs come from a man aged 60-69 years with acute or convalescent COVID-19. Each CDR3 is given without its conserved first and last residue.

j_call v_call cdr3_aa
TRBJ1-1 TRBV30 AWKQGSNTEAF
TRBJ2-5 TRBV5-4 ASSLAVRRDGAETQY
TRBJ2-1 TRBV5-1 ASSLEAGNYNEQF
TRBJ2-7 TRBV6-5 ASSRDRTSYEQY
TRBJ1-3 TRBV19 ASTIKHSGNTIY
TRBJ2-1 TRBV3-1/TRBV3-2 ASSQSRGGEQF
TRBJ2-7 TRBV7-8 ASSWWGGDSFSYEQY
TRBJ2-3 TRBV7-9 ASSLGLARTDTQY
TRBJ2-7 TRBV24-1 ATSGTGGYEQY
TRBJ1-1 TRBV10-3 AIRENADTEAF
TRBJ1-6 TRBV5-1 ASSLEGRGSYNSPLH
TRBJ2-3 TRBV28 ASSQLAGVLTDTQY
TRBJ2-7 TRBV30 AWSVLGQTEQY
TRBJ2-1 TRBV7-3 ASSWEGRNEQF
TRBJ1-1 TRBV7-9 ASSLAVAGNTEAF
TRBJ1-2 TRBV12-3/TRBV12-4 ASSLQGYGYT
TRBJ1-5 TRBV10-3 AISGDRGGQPQH
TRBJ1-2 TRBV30 AWSRHGGAGSYYGYT
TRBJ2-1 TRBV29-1 SVQGLGLAGDDEQF
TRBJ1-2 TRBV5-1 ASSFTEGGADGYT
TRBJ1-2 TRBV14 ASSLQGSYGYT
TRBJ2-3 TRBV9 ASSVSTTDTQY
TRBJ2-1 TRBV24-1 ATSQPGQGFDEQF
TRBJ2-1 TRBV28 ASTFGGPSYNEQF
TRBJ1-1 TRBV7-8 ASSPSAGQMNTEAF
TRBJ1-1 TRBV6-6 ASSTDSLEAAF
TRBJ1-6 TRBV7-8 ASRSRPGQLYNSPLH
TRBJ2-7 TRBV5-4 ATNRDRGDEQY
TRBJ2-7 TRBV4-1 ASSRGMALSPYEQY
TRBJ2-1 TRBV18 ASSSKTSSGPSYNEQF
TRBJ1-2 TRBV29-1 SVARADGYT
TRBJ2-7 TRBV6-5 ASSYDSSPTKQY
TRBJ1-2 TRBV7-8 ASSSPRDYGYT
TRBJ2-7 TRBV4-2 ASSQDYQGAYEQY
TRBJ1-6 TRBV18 ASSGREGGSPLH
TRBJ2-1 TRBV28 ASTSGTTLYNEQF
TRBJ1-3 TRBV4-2 ASSQDRGASGNTIY
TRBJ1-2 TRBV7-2 ASSLGTGVGGYT
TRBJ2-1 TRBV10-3 AISDLSGGNYNEQF
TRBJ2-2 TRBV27 ASSRVWNTGELF
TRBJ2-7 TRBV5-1 ASSLPGQTYEQY
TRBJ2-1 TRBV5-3 ARSLVVAEYNEQF
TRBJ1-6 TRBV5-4 ASSSLSQGQHSPLH
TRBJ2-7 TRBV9 ASSVAQGEYEQY
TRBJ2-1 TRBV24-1 ATSDSGLSYNEQF
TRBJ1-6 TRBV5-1 ASSPGTVRNSPLH
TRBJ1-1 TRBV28 ASSRFKGAGTEAF
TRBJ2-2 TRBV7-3 ASSLDPEDSTGELF
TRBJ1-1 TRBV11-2 ASSPRGGGEAF
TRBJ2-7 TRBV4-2 ASSQEGASYEQY
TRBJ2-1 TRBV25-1 ASSERVLGGRGNEQF
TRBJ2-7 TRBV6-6 ASGRASWEQY
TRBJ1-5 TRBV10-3 AISGWGGADQPQH
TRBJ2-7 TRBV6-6 ASRWTSGESYEQY
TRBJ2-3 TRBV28 ASSPDTRGPYTQY
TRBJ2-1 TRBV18 ASSPVNQVISYNEQF
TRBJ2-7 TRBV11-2 ASSQAGLAEYEQY
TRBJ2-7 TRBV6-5 ASSLDRGHHEQY
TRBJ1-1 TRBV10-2 ASSDTWTGRNTEAF
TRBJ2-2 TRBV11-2 ASSLVSGSGELF